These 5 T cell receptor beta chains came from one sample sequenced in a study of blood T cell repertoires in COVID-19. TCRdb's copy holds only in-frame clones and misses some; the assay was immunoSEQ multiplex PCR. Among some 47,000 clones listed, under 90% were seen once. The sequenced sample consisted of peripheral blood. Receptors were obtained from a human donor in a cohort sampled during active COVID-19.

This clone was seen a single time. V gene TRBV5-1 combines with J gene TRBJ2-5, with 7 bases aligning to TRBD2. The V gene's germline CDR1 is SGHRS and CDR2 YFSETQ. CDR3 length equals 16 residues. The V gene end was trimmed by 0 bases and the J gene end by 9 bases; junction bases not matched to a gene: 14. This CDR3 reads CASSLVTSIGGGPQYF. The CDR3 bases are TGCGCCAGCAGCTTGGTTACTTCAATCGGGGGAGGGCCCCAGTACTTC.

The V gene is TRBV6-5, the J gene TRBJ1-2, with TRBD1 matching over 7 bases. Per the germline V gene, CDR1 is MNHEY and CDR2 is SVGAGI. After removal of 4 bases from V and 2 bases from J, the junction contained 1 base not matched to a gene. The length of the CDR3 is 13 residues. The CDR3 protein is CASSLTGNYGYTF. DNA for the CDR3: TGTGCCAGCAGTTTGACAGGGAACTATGGCTACACCTTC.

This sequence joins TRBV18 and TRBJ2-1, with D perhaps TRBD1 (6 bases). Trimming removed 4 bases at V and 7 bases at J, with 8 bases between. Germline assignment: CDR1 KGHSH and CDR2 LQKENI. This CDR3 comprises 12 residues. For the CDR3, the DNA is TGTGCCAGCTCACAGGGGGAAAATGAGCAGTTCTTC. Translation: CASSQGENEQFF. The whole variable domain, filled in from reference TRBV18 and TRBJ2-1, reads NAGVMQNPRHLVRRRGQEARLRCSPMKGHSHVYWYRQLPEEGLKFMVYLQKENIIDESGMPKERFSAEFPKEGPSILRIQQVVRGDSAAYFCASSQGENEQFFGPGTRLTVL.

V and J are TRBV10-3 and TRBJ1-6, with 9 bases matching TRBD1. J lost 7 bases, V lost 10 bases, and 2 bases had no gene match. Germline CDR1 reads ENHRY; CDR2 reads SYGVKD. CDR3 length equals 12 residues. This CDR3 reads CATTGGNSPLHF. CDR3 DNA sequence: TGTGCCACGACAGGGGGGAATTCACCCCTCCACTTT.

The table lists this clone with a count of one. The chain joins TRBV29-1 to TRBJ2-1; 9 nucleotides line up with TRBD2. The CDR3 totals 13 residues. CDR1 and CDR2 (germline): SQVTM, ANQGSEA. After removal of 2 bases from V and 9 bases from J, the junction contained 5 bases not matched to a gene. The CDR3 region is CSVEPIAGAEQFF. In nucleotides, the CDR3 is TGCAGCGTTGAACCGATAGCGGGGGCTGAGCAGTTCTTC.